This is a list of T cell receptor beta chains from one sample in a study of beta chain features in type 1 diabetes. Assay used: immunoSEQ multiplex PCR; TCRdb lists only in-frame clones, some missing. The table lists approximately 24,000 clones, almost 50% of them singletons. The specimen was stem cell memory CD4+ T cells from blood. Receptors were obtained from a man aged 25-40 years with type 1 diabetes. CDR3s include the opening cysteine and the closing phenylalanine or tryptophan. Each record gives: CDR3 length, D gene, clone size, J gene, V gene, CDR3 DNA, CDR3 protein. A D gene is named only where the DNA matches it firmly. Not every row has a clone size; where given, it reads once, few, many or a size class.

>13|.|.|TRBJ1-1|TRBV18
TGTGCCAGCTCACCACTGTCGGGGACTGAAGCTTTCTTT
CASSPLSGTEAFF
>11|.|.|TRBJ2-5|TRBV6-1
TGTGCCAGCGGGCAGGGAGAGACCCAGTACTTC
CASGQGETQYF
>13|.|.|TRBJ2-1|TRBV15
TGTGCCACCAGCAGAGCGGTTCGGTATGAGCAGTTCTTC
CATSRAVRYEQFF
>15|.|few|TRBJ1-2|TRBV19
TGTGCCAGCAATCCCTCGGGACAATCTAACTATGGCTACACCTTC
CASNPSGQSNYGYTF
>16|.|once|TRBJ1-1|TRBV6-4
TGTGCCAGCAGTGACCCCAGGGGAAAGTGGAACACTGAAGCTTTCTTT
CASSDPRGKWNTEAFF
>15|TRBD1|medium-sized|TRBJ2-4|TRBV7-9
TGTGCCAGCAGCTTGTTCCGGACAGGGCTGCACATTCAGTACTTC
CASSLFRTGLHIQYF
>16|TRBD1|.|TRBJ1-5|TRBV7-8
TGTGCCAGCAGCCCGCGACAGGGAGGTTGGGATCAGCCCCAGCATTTT
CASSPRQGGWDQPQHF
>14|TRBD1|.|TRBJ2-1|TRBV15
TGTGCCACCAGCAGAGCTCACAGGGGAGATGAGCAGTTCTTC
CATSRAHRGDEQFF
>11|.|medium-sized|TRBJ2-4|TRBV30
TGTGCCTGGAGTGCCAGAAACATTCAGTACTTC
CAWSARNIQYF
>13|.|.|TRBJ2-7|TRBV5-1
TGCGCCAGCAGCCCGCCCGGACGGGAGCAGCAGTACTTC
CASSPPGREQQYF
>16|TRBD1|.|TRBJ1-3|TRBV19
TGTGCCAGTAGTATACGGACAGGGAGCTCTGGAAACACCATATATTTT
CASSIRTGSSGNTIYF
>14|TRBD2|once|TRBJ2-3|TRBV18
TGTGCCAGCTCACCCCGGGAGGGAGCAGATACGCAGTATTTT
CASSPREGADTQYF
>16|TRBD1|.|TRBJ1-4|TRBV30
TGTGCCTGGAGTTATCCGGGACAGAAGGCAAAATACCCCCGGCTTTTT
CAWSYPGQKAKYPRLF
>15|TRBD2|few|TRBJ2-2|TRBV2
TGTGCCAGCAGCGGTAGCGGGAGTAATACCGGGGAGCTGTTTTTT
CASSGSGSNTGELFF
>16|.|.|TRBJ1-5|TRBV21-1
TGTGCCAGCACCTCTTTAAAGTCCAGGGGCAATCAGCCCCAGCATTTT
CASTSLKSRGNQPQHF
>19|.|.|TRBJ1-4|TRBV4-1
TGCGCCAGCAGCCAAGAGAGTCCCTCCCCGACCCGGGCAGGGGAAAAACTGTTTTTT
CASSQESPSPTRAGEKLFF